By sample fraction, the clone carrying this T cell receptor beta chain is medium-sized (0.01 to 0.1%). What it binds is not known. V shed 5 bases and J 5 bases; nucleotides not matched to a gene: 4. The CDR3 extends over 14 amino acids. Per germline, CDR1 MNHEY and CDR2 SMNVEV (reference sequence). TCRdb passed the 5' RACE reads through MiXCR, listing each CDR3 protein once. This sample has about 1,900 distinct CDR3 sequences, with 7% to 8.5% found just once. The data are from a study of spatial heterogeneity in lung cancer. The study, taken as a whole, reports: Nonsynonymous mutation counts, ubiquitous and regional, were tracked by the respective counts of ubiquitous and regional expanded TCRs. Tumors with more nonsynonymous mutations had more expanded intratumoral alpha and beta TCRs.

The sample's time point: sample taken at primary tumor resection. This receptor was taken from a male donor with early-stage non-small cell lung cancer. The J gene is TRBJ2-2, the V gene TRBV27; 8 nucleotides align to TRBD2. The sample in question was lung tumor tissue, obtained at surgery. The DNA of the CDR3 is TGTGCCAGCAGTCGGACTAGCAATACCGGGGAGCTGTTTTTT. It yields the protein CASSRTSNTGELFF.